This TCR beta chain was identified in a study of CD8+CD57+ T cells in acquired aplastic anemia. Study at large: In CD4+ cells, healthy donors produced an average of approximately 11 million reads.

CDR3 and TCR beta VDJ profiling relied on genomic DNA as the template. TCRdb recomputed calls from the reads with MiXCR, one row per CDR3 protein. The sample has 150,000 to 200,000 distinct CDR3 sequences, around half seen once. The CDR3 is 12 amino acids. The germline V gene encodes CDR1 SGHVS and CDR2 FNYEAQ. The ends were cut back, 5 bases at V and 4 bases at J, with 9 bases in the middle. A remark on this clonotype: As yet, its antigen is unknown.

Study-wide findings and caveats: Patients and controls shared twenty-nine CD8+ CDR3 sequences, highly expressed in patients.

This chain joins TRBV7-6 and TRBJ2-7; no definite D call. The receptor's source is a human donor in good health. The specimen sequenced was sorted CD4+, CD8+, or CD8+CD57+ T cells (not recorded which) from PBMCs. CDR3 coding DNA: TGTGCCAGCAGCCATTACACATACGAGCAGTACTTC. Translation: CASSHYTYEQYF.